Listed here are 19 T cell receptor beta chains from one sample, sequenced in a study of cytomegalovirus exposure and HLA in healthy donors. The PCR made use of 60 Vbeta and 13 Jbeta primers. Measured with immunoSEQ multiplex PCR; TCRdb has only the in-frame clones, and not every one. The data show some 150,000 clones, around 80% seen once. The sequencing input was PBMCs. The source of these receptors is a woman aged 40 to 50 in good health and CMV-seronegative.

The V and J genes are TRBV10-3 and TRBJ2-3, with 9 bases identical to TRBD1. Germline V CDR1 and CDR2: ENHRY, SYGVKD. The CDR3 sequence is 15 residues long. After removal of 0 bases from V and 7 bases from J, the junction contained 5 bases not matched to a gene. CDR3 in DNA: TGTGCCATCAGTGAGTCGGGACAGGGTTCGCATACGCAGTATTTT. This translates into CAISESGQGSHTQYF.

V gene TRBV11-2 combines with J gene TRBJ2-5; the match to TRBD1 covers 11 bases. The J call may be incorrect, as the DNA end agrees better with TRBJ2-7. The V gene's germline CDR1 is SGHAT and CDR2 FQNNGV. This CDR3 has 19 residues. The CDR3 DNA sequence: TGTGCCAGCAGCTTTAGCCGGACAGGGGGCGGTCGGGTCACCTACGAGCAGTACTTC. Its translation: CASSFSRTGGGRVTYEQYF.

The rearrangement uses TRBV7-2 and TRBJ2-4; D gene unclear. The germline CDR1 and CDR2 sequences are SGHTA and FQGNSA. Trimming left V 3 bases short and J 4 bases short, with 7 bases between. This CDR3 is 13 amino acids long. CDR3 amino acids: CASSLVLKNIQYF. DNA for the CDR3: TGTGCCAGCAGCTTGGTCCTAAAAAACATTCAGTACTTC.

The chain combines TRBV7-8 with TRBJ2-1, with 9 bases matching TRBD1. CDR3 size: 15 residues. Germline loops: CDR1 SGHVS, CDR2 FQNEAQ. V was pared by 2 bases and J by 6 bases, with 5 bases of the junction left unmatched. In DNA, the CDR3 is TGTGCCAGCAGCTTAAGACAGGGGGGGACCAATGAGCAGTTCTTC. This sequence encodes CASSLRQGGTNEQFF.

This sequence joins TRBV9 and TRBJ2-7; TRBD2 matches 8 bases. The V gene's germline CDR1 is SGDLS and CDR2 YYNGEE. The length of the CDR3 is 14 residues. V lost 2 bases and J lost 6; bases outside the gene matches: 7. CDR3 sequence: CASSVGTSGLEQYF. The DNA of the CDR3 is TGTGCCAGCAGCGTCGGGACTAGTGGTCTCGAGCAGTACTTC.

The genes are TRBV30 and TRBJ2-2, with 7 bases matching TRBD2. After removal of 5 bases from V and 5 bases from J, the junction contained 5 bases not matched to a gene. This CDR3 has 13 residues. Per germline, CDR1 GTSNPN and CDR2 SVGIG (reference sequence). The CDR3: CAWGGSGTGELFF. CDR3 coding DNA: TGTGCCTGGGGCGGGAGCGGAACCGGGGAGCTGTTTTTT.

The chain links TRBV18 to TRBJ2-2, with TRBD1 matching 8 bases. The V segment lost 5 bases and the J segment 7 bases; nucleotides outside the gene matches: 9. CDR1 is KGHSH and CDR2 is LQKENI in the germline V gene. This CDR3 is built from 15 residues. The CDR3 DNA reads TGTGCCAGCTCAGACCCCAGGGGGCGTGTCGGGGAGCTGTTTTTT. This encodes CASSDPRGRVGELFF.

DNA of the CDR3: TGCGCCAGCAGCAGGCGGGAGGGCCTCAATGAGCAGTTCTTC. This codes for CASSRREGLNEQFF. The V and J genes are TRBV23-1 and TRBJ2-1, with TRBD2 matching over 9 bases. TRBV23-1 is classed as an ORF, of uncertain function. The CDR3 loop spans 14 amino acids. The ends lost 6 bases at V and 6 bases at J; junction bases unmatched: 6.

The chain combines TRBV6-5 with TRBJ2-7; D may be TRBD1 (6 bases). V dropped 2 bases and J dropped 2 bases, with 10 bases sitting between them. The CDR3 runs 14 residues. The germline V gene encodes CDR1 MNHEY and CDR2 SVGAGI. The CDR3 DNA follows: TGTGCCAGCAGTTACACCACAGGGCCCTACGAGCAGTACTTC. Translated, it gives CASSYTTGPYEQYF.

J is TRBJ2-7 and V is TRBV5-8, with TRBD2 identical over 7 bases. Unmatched junction bases numbered 8, after V lost 0 bases and J lost 5 bases. Germline V CDR1 and CDR2: SGHTS, YDEGEE. This CDR3 is built from 15 residues. CDR3 amino acids: CASSLVGGSQHEQYF. The CDR3, as DNA: TGTGCCAGCAGCTTGGTTGGCGGGAGTCAACACGAGCAGTACTTC. The full variable domain, rest sourced from reference TRBV5-8 and TRBJ2-7, is EAGVTQSPTHLIKTRGQQATLRCSPISGHTSVYWYQQALGLGLQFLLWYDEGEERNRGNFPPRFSGRQFPNYSSELNVNALELEDSALYLCASSLVGGSQHEQYFGPGTRLTVT.

The rearrangement joins TRBV19 to TRBJ1-5; no firm D call. There are 14 residues in the CDR3. The germline V and J ends were trimmed by 6 bases and 0 bases, with 9 bases remaining between them. Germline V lookup: CDR1 LNHDA, CDR2 SQIVND (reference sequence). CDR3 loop: CASRVSHSNQPQHF. The CDR3 DNA sequence: TGTGCCAGTAGAGTGAGTCATAGCAATCAGCCCCAGCATTTT.

The chain uses TRBV18 and TRBJ1-4; 10 bases line up with TRBD1. This CDR3 is 14 amino acids long. With 5 bases clipped from V and 4 bases from J, the junction kept 1 base outside the gene matches. Germline V gene data show CDR1 as KGHSH and CDR2 as LQKENI. The DNA for the CDR3 is TGTGCCAGCTCAAGGGACAGGGGTAATGAAAAACTGTTTTTT. This sequence encodes CASSRDRGNEKLFF.

V and J are TRBV5-4 and TRBJ2-1; 8 nucleotides match TRBD2. The germline V gene has CDR1 SGHNT and CDR2 YYREEE (reference sequence). The CDR3 runs 15 residues. With V trimmed by 3 bases and J by 8 bases, 10 bases remained unmatched. As DNA, the CDR3 is TGTGCCAGCAGCTCCGGACTAGCCTATAGGGATGAGCAGTTCTTC. Translated, it gives CASSSGLAYRDEQFF. Supplemented by reference TRBV5-4 and TRBJ2-1, the full variable domain reads ETGVTQSPTHLIKTRGQQVTLRCSSQSGHNTVSWYQQALGQGPQFIFQYYREEENGRGNFPPRFSGLQFPNYSSELNVNALELDDSALYLCASSSGLAYRDEQFFGPGTRLTVL.

The rearrangement uses TRBV21-1 and TRBJ2-7; TRBD2, the table's D call, lacks a check against the DNA. TRBV21-1 is shown as a pseudogene. The CDR3 is made up of 17 amino acids. CDR3 sequence: CASSHLLRGLPGDEQYF. DNA of the CDR3: TGTGCCAGCAGCCACCTTTTACGCGGACTCCCTGGGGACGAGCAGTACTTC.

This CDR3 is CASSLSGLTNEKLFF. The CDR3 DNA reads as TGTGCCAGCAGTTTATCCGGGTTAACTAATGAAAAACTGTTTTTT. The chain recombines TRBV28 with TRBJ1-4; D gene unclear. Germline CDR1 reads MDHEN; CDR2 reads SYDVKM. This CDR3 region has 15 residues. V was cut by 1 base and J by 1 base, with 7 bases left in between.

V is TRBV11-3 and J is TRBJ2-1; TRBD1 aligns across 8 bases. This CDR3 has 15 amino acids. V shed 1 base, J shed 8 bases, and the junction held 7 bases outside the gene matches. Germline CDR1 is SGHNT and CDR2 is YENEEA. Written as DNA, the CDR3 is TGTGCCAGCAGCTTAGGGGGACAGGTAGGCCATGAGCAGTTCTTC. Residues: CASSLGGQVGHEQFF.

The rearrangement joins TRBV15 to TRBJ2-2, with 7 bases matching TRBD2. Germline CDR1 is LNHNV and CDR2 is YYDKDF (reference sequence). After removal of 0 bases from V and 4 bases from J, the junction contained 5 bases not matched to a gene. The CDR3 is 16 residues long. The chain's CDR3 is CATSRDKGRVTGELFF. For the CDR3, the DNA is TGTGCCACCAGCAGAGATAAGGGGAGGGTCACCGGGGAGCTGTTTTTT.

The chain uses TRBV9 and TRBJ2-1; 7 bases match TRBD1. In germline, CDR1 is SGDLS, CDR2 YYNGEE. The CDR3 loop spans 15 amino acids. The ends lost 5 bases at V and 4 bases at J; junction bases unmatched: 9. The chain's CDR3 is CASSQTTGVYNEQFF. For the CDR3, the DNA is TGTGCCAGCAGTCAGACAACAGGGGTATACAATGAGCAGTTCTTC.

The rearrangement joins TRBV15 to TRBJ1-3; no reliable D call. The germline gives CDR1 LNHNV, CDR2 YYDKDF (reference sequence). The CDR3 is 12 amino acids. V was clipped by 3 bases and J by 13 bases, with 13 bases between them. CDR3 sequence reads: CATSSVQEVIYF. The DNA of the CDR3 is TGTGCCACCAGCAGCGTTCAAGAGGTGATATATTTT.